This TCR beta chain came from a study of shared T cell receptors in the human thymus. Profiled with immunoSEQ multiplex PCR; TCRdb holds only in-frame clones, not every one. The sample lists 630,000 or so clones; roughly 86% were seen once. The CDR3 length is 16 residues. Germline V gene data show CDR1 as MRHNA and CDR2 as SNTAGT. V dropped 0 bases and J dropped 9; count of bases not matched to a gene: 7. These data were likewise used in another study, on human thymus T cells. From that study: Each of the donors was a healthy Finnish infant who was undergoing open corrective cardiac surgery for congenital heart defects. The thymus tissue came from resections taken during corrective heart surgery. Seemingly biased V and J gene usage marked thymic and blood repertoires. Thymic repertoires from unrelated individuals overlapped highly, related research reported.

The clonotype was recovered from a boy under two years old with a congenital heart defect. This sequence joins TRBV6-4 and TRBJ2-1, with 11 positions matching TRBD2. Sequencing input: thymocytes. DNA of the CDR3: TGTGCCAGCAGTGACTCGGGTAGCGGGGGGGCCGGTGAGCAGTTCTTC. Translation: CASSDSGSGGAGEQFF.